This T cell receptor beta chain was retrieved from a study of identical twins. Study results and limitations: Beta clonotypes that were abundant in cord blood contained fewer insertions, a pattern absent from memory repertoires. There was more out-of-frame TCR alpha sharing in monozygotic twins than models estimated.

This clonotype was seen a handful of times. Its antigen is unidentified. The germline gives CDR1 SGHRS, CDR2 YFSETQ. Trimming took 3 bases from V and 0 from J, leaving 13 bases between them. This CDR3 contains 16 residues. Unique molecular identifiers were present on the cDNA, and a universal primer site came from template switching. TCRdb re-analysed the 5' RACE reads in MiXCR, keeping a single row per CDR3 protein. The table has about 530,000 distinct CDR3 sequences, around 15% seen once. The data were also submitted as part of a second study, on yellow fever vaccine responses in identical twins.

This chain uses TRBV5-1 with TRBJ2-1, with D possibly TRBD1 on 6 matching bases. This TCR came from a young woman in good health. The sample taken for sequencing was CD4+ T cells sorted from blood. The CDR3 here is CASSWRQVSSYNEQFF. In DNA form, the CDR3 reads TGCGCCAGCAGCTGGCGACAGGTCAGCTCCTACAATGAGCAGTTCTTC.